These 19 T cell receptor beta chains originate from one sample sequenced in a study of control samples from healthy donors and cancer patients (TCRdb year 2020). The library was obtained by the immunoSEQ multiplex PCR assay. TCRdb took this table from immuneACCESS and kept in-frame rearrangements with V and J called. Such tables lack part of the clones; where checked against another copy, unresolved V genes explain under half of the gap, and the rest is unexplained. In all, the sample holds about 50,000 clones, and approximately 92% of those were seen once. The ten largest clones add up to 0.65% to 0.9% of the sample. The sample comprised PBMCs. The source of these receptors is a young man with colorectal cancer.

The rearrangement joins TRBV19 to TRBJ2-3, with 10 bases lining up with TRBD2. Unmatched junction bases numbered 11, after V lost 6 bases and J lost 5 bases. CDR1 LNHDA and CDR2 SQIVND come from the germline V gene (reference sequence). CDR3 length equals 16 residues. CDR3: CASRTQAGGLLDTQYF. As DNA, the CDR3 is TGTGCCAGTAGAACCCAAGCGGGGGGGCTACTAGATACGCAGTATTTT. The variable domain in full, with the rest retrieved from reference TRBV19 and TRBJ2-3, is DGGITQSPKYLFRKEGQNVTLSCEQNLNHDAMYWYRQDPGQGLRLIYYSQIVNDFQKGDIAEGYSVSREKKESFPLTVTSAQKNPTAFYLCASRTQAGGLLDTQYFGPGTRLTVL.

The CDR3 spells CAWSTTSRNYGYTF. Written as DNA, the CDR3 is TGTGCCTGGAGTACTACATCCCGAAACTATGGCTACACCTTC. The chain carries TRBV30 and TRBJ1-2; D not certain. The CDR3 contains 14 residues. Germline values: CDR1 GTSNPN, CDR2 SVGIG (reference sequence). The V gene lost 2 bases and the J gene lost 2 bases, with 12 bases spanning the gap. The whole variable domain, remainder taken from reference TRBV30 and TRBJ1-2, is SQTIHQWPATLVQPVGSPLSLECTVEGTSNPNLYWYRQAAGRGLQLLFYSVGIGQISSEVPQNLSASRPQDRQFILSSKKLLLSDSGFYLCAWSTTSRNYGYTFGSGTRLTVV.

The chain employs TRBV6-6 and TRBJ1-1; D ambiguous. With 2 bases removed from V and 4 bases from J, the gap between germline ends came to 14 bases. Germline lookup yields CDR1 MNHNY and CDR2 SVGAGI (reference sequence). The CDR3 has 15 residues. The CDR3 DNA sequence: TGTGCCAGCAGTTACGGGCGTTCTATAAGCACTGAAGCTTTCTTT. Translating gives CASSYGRSISTEAFF.

This chain links TRBV6-1 with TRBJ1-2, with D unresolved. The germline V and J ends were trimmed by 4 bases and 5 bases, with 23 bases remaining between them. The CDR3 extends over 17 amino acids. Germline V lookup: CDR1 MNHNS, CDR2 SASEGT. Here the CDR3 reads CASSAPSRDSSPYGYTF. CDR3 bases: TGTGCCAGCAGTGCCCCTAGCCGAGATTCCTCCCCATATGGCTACACCTTC.

The chain recombines TRBV2 with TRBJ2-7; 7 nucleotides align to TRBD1. Germline CDR1 SNHLY, CDR2 FYNNEI. V shed 5 bases, J shed 2 bases, and the junction held 9 bases outside the gene matches. CDR3 length: 15 amino acids. CDR3 sequence reads: CASSPFGTGAYEQYF. In nucleotides, the CDR3 is TGTGCCAGCAGTCCCTTCGGAACAGGGGCCTACGAGCAGTACTTC.

This clone was recorded once. V usage is TRBV7-8 and J usage is TRBJ1-5; the D is unclear. Germline V gene sequence: CDR1 SGHVS, CDR2 FQNEAQ. This CDR3 region has 18 residues. Trimming removed 5 bases from V and 2 bases from J, with 22 bases in between. CDR3 amino acids: CASSPLGTLDIGNQPQHF. Here the CDR3 DNA reads TGTGCCAGCAGCCCCCTCGGCACCCTTGATATAGGCAATCAGCCCCAGCATTTT.

This clone was counted between two and nine times. V is TRBV2 and J is TRBJ2-3; TRBD1 matches at 7 bases. After removal of 10 bases from V and 2 bases from J, the junction contained 9 bases not matched to a gene. The CDR3 sequence is 14 residues long. Germline-derived CDR1 and CDR2 are SNHLY and FYNNEI. The CDR3 DNA reads TGTGCCACCCAGGGGGACAGATCCACAGATACGCAGTATTTT. Translating gives CATQGDRSTDTQYF.

CDR3 sequence reads: CASSRDRVGEKLFF. For the CDR3, the DNA is TGCGCCAGCAGCCGGGACAGGGTAGGCGAAAAACTGTTTTTT. The V gene is TRBV5-1, the J gene TRBJ1-4; 9 positions agree with TRBD1. V was clipped by 4 bases and J by 8 bases; unmatched bases: 6. CDR3 length: 14 residues. From germline, CDR1 is SGHRS and CDR2 YFSETQ.

A single count supports this clone. One end of the junction fails to match germline, which may point to a read error. The V gene is TRBV18, the J gene TRBJ2-3, with D unresolved. Germline V gene lookup returns CDR1 KGHSH and CDR2 LQKENI. The length of the CDR3 is 14 residues. This CDR3 is CASSPQQRTDTQYF. The DNA of the CDR3 is TGTGCCAGCTCCCCACAACAACGAACAGATACGCAGTATTTT.

The rearrangement joins TRBV10-3 to TRBJ1-6; D is ambiguous. V was trimmed by 3 bases and J by 10 bases, leaving 7 bases between them. This CDR3 spans 12 amino acids. Germline lookup yields CDR1 ENHRY and CDR2 SYGVKD. CDR3 sequence reads: CAISEKMSPLHF. CDR3 nucleotide sequence: TGTGCCATCAGTGAAAAGATGTCACCCCTCCACTTT.

The rearrangement uses TRBV27 and TRBJ1-6, with TRBD1 identical over 7 bases. The germline V gene encodes CDR1 MNHEY and CDR2 SMNVEV (reference sequence). The CDR3 runs to 13 residues. The junction had 5 bases not matched to a gene; V was cut back by 10 bases and J by 5 bases. The CDR3: CAIRQGNNSPLHF. The DNA of the CDR3 is TGTGCCATCAGACAGGGAAATAATTCACCCCTCCACTTT.

J is TRBJ1-1 and V is TRBV27; D unresolved. The CDR3 extends over 14 amino acids. The V gene lost 6 bases and the J gene lost 0 bases, with 11 bases spanning the gap. From germline, CDR1 is MNHEY and CDR2 SMNVEV (reference sequence). CDR3 sequence reads: CASSPHGMNTEAFF. In nucleotides, the CDR3 is TGTGCCAGCAGCCCTCACGGCATGAACACTGAAGCTTTCTTT.

The V call is TRBV7-9, the J call TRBJ1-1; TRBD1 agrees at 7 bases. This CDR3 spans 17 amino acids. The V and J ends lost 2 bases and 0 bases, in that order; junction bases with no gene match: 9. CDR1 is SEHNR, CDR2 FQNEAQ, per germline (reference sequence). DNA of the CDR3: TGTGCCAGCAGCTTAAGTGTTTTAGGGGGCATGAACACTGAAGCTTTCTTT. Translated, it gives CASSLSVLGGMNTEAFF.

V gene TRBV7-2 combines with J gene TRBJ2-3; D uncertain. This CDR3 spans 16 amino acids. V was pared by 5 bases and J by 4 bases, with 19 bases between. Germline-derived CDR1 and CDR2 are SGHTA and FQGNSA. The CDR3 loop reads CASSMGLLPTSDTQYF. The CDR3 DNA is TGTGCCAGCAGCATGGGTCTCCTCCCTACATCAGATACGCAGTATTTT.

The chain employs TRBV6-5 and TRBJ1-3; 9 bases agree with TRBD1. Trimming cost V 6 bases and J 0 bases; bases outside gene matches: 3. Germline assignment: CDR1 MNHEY and CDR2 SVGAGI. This CDR3 region has 15 residues. DNA of the CDR3: TGTGCCAGCAGAAGGACAGGGGACTCTGGAAACACCATATATTTT. It translates to CASRRTGDSGNTIYF.

The chain uses TRBV4-1 and TRBJ1-2; D not resolved. Germline V gene sequence: CDR1 MGHRA, CDR2 YSYEKL. V was pared by 0 bases and J by 4 bases, with 15 bases between. This CDR3 contains 16 residues. CDR3 coding DNA: TGCGCCAGCAGCCAAGATTTTTCCCAACTTCTCTATGGCTACACCTTC. Translation: CASSQDFSQLLYGYTF.

The CDR3 protein is CAWSDLGTEAFF. DNA of the CDR3: TGTGCCTGGAGCGATTTAGGCACTGAAGCTTTCTTT. V and J are TRBV30 and TRBJ1-1; the D is unclear. The CDR3 is 12 residues long. V was shortened by 3 bases and J by 4 bases, with 9 bases between the two germline ends. Germline assignment: CDR1 GTSNPN and CDR2 SVGIG (reference sequence). Looking up the rest from reference TRBV30 and TRBJ1-1 gives the full variable domain: SQTIHQWPATLVQPVGSPLSLECTVEGTSNPNLYWYRQAAGRGLQLLFYSVGIGQISSEVPQNLSASRPQDRQFILSSKKLLLSDSGFYLCAWSDLGTEAFFGQGTRLTVV.

The rearrangement links TRBV6-5 to TRBJ2-2, with D hard to call. V gave up 2 bases and J gave up 10 bases, with 14 bases separating them. CDR3 length: 14 residues. In germline, CDR1 is MNHEY, CDR2 SVGAGI. The CDR3 reads CASSYAARFQELFF. The CDR3 DNA follows: TGTGCCAGCAGTTACGCGGCTCGATTTCAGGAGCTGTTTTTT.

This clone was observed a handful of times. The chain carries TRBV7-8 and TRBJ2-3; 9 bases line up with TRBD1. V gave up 5 bases and J gave up 2 bases; unmatched junction bases: 11. CDR3 length: 17 amino acids. Germline values: CDR1 SGHVS, CDR2 FQNEAQ. The CDR3 DNA reads as TGTGCCAGCAGCATCCACAGGGGGCTTGGGGTCACAGATACGCAGTATTTT. Protein sequence: CASSIHRGLGVTDTQYF.